The 22 T cell receptor beta chains reported below all come from one sample, sequenced in a study of CD8+CD57+ T cells in acquired aplastic anemia (dated by TCRdb to 2016 to 2018). Sequencing instrument: Illumina HiSeq 2000. Profiling of TCR beta VDJ combinations and CDR3 sequences used genomic DNA as the template. TCRdb passed the public sequencing reads through fastp at Q25 and MiXCR, retaining productive beta sequences. One record per CDR3 amino acid sequence lists the most common genes and DNA. The sample table contains about 150,000 distinct CDR3 sequences; only one count was recorded for about 50% of them. 10% to 15% of the sample belongs to the ten largest clones. Flow cytometry had shown CD8+CD57+ cell expansion in the patients selected for sequencing. The sequenced sample was sorted CD4+, CD8+, or CD8+CD57+ T cells (not recorded which) from PBMCs. Source of these receptors: a human donor with aplastic anemia.

J is TRBJ2-1 and V is TRBV24-1, with 7 bases fitting TRBD2. The CDR3 has 15 amino acids. V was clipped by 9 bases and J by 1 base; unmatched bases: 8. CDR1 and CDR2 from the germline V gene are KGHDR and SFDVKD. CDR3 region: CATRKDGRSYNEQFF. CDR3 bases: TGTGCCACCCGAAAAGACGGGAGGTCCTACAATGAGCAGTTCTTC.

The V and J genes are TRBV25-1 and TRBJ1-6; 8 bases line up with TRBD1. With 1 base clipped from V and 6 bases from J, the junction kept 5 bases outside the gene matches. Germline loops: CDR1 MGHDK, CDR2 SYGVNS. The CDR3 totals 16 residues. The CDR3 is CASSESRQGSNSPLHF. The CDR3 coding sequence is TGTGCCAGCAGTGAATCCAGACAGGGGAGTAATTCACCCCTCCACTTT. Filled out from reference TRBV25-1 and TRBJ1-6, the complete variable domain reads EADIYQTPRYLVIGTGKKITLECSQTMGHDKMYWYQQDPGMELHLIHYSYGVNSTEKGDLSSESTVSRIRTEHFPLTLESARPSHTSQYLCASSESRQGSNSPLHFGNGTRLTVT.

V usage is TRBV19 and J usage is TRBJ1-5, with 7 bases lining up with TRBD1. The germline V gene encodes CDR1 LNHDA and CDR2 SQIVND (reference sequence). V lost 6 bases to trimming and J lost 3 bases; unmatched junction nucleotides: 5. This CDR3 has 14 residues. The CDR3 DNA sequence: TGTGCCAGTAGCGACGACAGGGTCAATCAGCCCCAGCATTTT. Amino acid sequence: CASSDDRVNQPQHF.

This clonotype was found many times. V usage is TRBV16 and J usage is TRBJ2-7; 10 bases are shared with TRBD1. In germline, CDR1 is KGHSY, CDR2 FQNENV. The J segment lost 6 bases and the V segment lost 2 bases, leaving 7 bases of the junction unmatched. The length of the CDR3 is 15 residues. The CDR3, as DNA: TGTGCCAGCAGCCAACCCGACAGGGGGCAAGGCGAGCAGTACTTC. Encoded protein: CASSQPDRGQGEQYF.

Turning to this clonotype: A single base separates this from a much larger clone, so it may be a read error. The chain is built from TRBV5-1 and TRBJ1-1, with TRBD1 matching 9 bases. This CDR3 region has 17 residues. Germline V CDR1 and CDR2: SGHRS, YFSETQ. The CDR3 coding sequence is TGCGCCAGCAGCTTGCTCGACAGGGGGGTTCTGAACACTGACGCTTTCTTT. The encoded protein is CASSLLDRGVLNTDAFF.

Details on this clonotype: An end of the junction differs from the germline gene, which may be a read error. The V and J genes are TRBV29-1 and TRBJ1-4, with D possibly being TRBD1 (5 bases). The germline V gene encodes CDR1 SQVTM and CDR2 ANQGSEA. The CDR3 totals 14 residues. The DNA of the CDR3 is TGCAGCGTTGATGTCTCCGGGGCTAATGAAAAGCTGTTTTTT. This encodes CSVDVSGANEKLFF.

This clonotype came up many times. The chain carries TRBV12-3 or TRBV12-4 and TRBJ2-2; TRBD2 is a possible D gene (6 bases). This CDR3 is built from 14 residues. V lost 7 bases, J lost 1 base, and 10 bases lay in between. This chain's CDR3 is CASKGGQNTGELFF. DNA of the CDR3: TGTGCCAGCAAGGGAGGACAGAACACCGGGGAGCTGTTTTTT.

This clonotype was seen ten or more times. The chain combines TRBV6-5 with TRBJ1-5; 7 positions match TRBD1. The junction had 2 bases not matched to a gene; V was cut back by 4 bases and J by 5 bases. Looked up from germline, CDR1 is MNHEY and CDR2 is SVGAGI. The CDR3 extends over 13 amino acids. CDR3 amino acids: CASSWDSDQPQHF. The CDR3 DNA reads as TGTGCCAGCAGTTGGGACAGTGATCAGCCCCAGCATTTT.

Only a few counts were recorded for this clonotype. The chain employs TRBV12-3 or TRBV12-4 and TRBJ2-7; 7 nucleotides align to TRBD2. The trim removed 5 bases at V and 1 base at J, leaving 11 bases unmatched. CDR3 length: 16 amino acids. In DNA, the CDR3 is TGTGCCAGCAGTGCGGGCGGACTAGTGGTATCCTACGAGCAGTACTTC. Translated: CASSAGGLVVSYEQYF.

The rearrangement uses TRBV29-1 and TRBJ2-7; D is undetermined. This CDR3 is 11 amino acids long. Germline V gene sequence: CDR1 SQVTM, CDR2 ANQGSEA. The V gene lost 4 bases and the J gene lost 5 bases, with 9 bases spanning the gap. CDR3 nucleotide sequence: TGCAGCGTTGGGGTGGGCCACGAGCAGTACTTC. Translating gives CSVGVGHEQYF.

For this clonotype: The junction departs from the called germline gene at one end, perhaps through a read error. The rearrangement links TRBV7-7 to TRBJ2-7, with D possibly TRBD2 on 5 matching bases. Per germline, CDR1 SSHAT and CDR2 FNYEAQ (reference sequence). This CDR3 is 14 amino acids long. CDR3 bases: TGTGCTAGCAGCTTCACCCTAGTAAGGGAGGAGCAGTACTTC. It is translated as CASSFTLVREEQYF.

This clonotype came up many times. This sequence joins TRBV6-1 and TRBJ1-1, with TRBD1 as a possible D gene (5 bases). Germline lookup yields CDR1 MNHNS and CDR2 SASEGT. V was cut by 4 bases and J by 3 bases, with 9 bases left in between. This CDR3 comprises 13 residues. CDR3 DNA sequence: TGTGCCAGCAGTGGGGGGGAGGACACTGAAGCTTTCTTT. The encoded protein is CASSGGEDTEAFF.

The chain recombines TRBV6-5 with TRBJ1-2; 8 bases fit TRBD1. V dropped 2 bases and J dropped 0; count of bases not matched to a gene: 2. The germline V gene encodes CDR1 MNHEY and CDR2 SVGAGI. The CDR3 length is 15 residues. As DNA, the CDR3 is TGTGCCAGCAGTTACGACAGGGGAGCTAACTATGGCTACACCTTC. Encoded protein: CASSYDRGANYGYTF.

Note on this clonotype: A read error may account for a junction end that differs from germline. The chain combines TRBV24-1 with TRBJ2-1; 10 nucleotides align to TRBD2. Germline V gives CDR1 KGHDR, CDR2 SFDVKD. This CDR3 has 16 residues. The chain's CDR3 is CATSDPSGGAGNGQFF. The CDR3 nucleotides are TGTGCCACCAGTGACCCAAGCGGGGGGGCAGGCAATGGGCAGTTCTTC.

This clonotype was counted between two and nine times. The chain couples TRBV25-1 to TRBJ1-1; D is uncertain. Germline CDR1 is MGHDK and CDR2 is SYGVNS. The CDR3 is made up of 11 amino acids. The V gene lost 9 bases and the J gene lost 1 base, with 6 bases spanning the gap. This CDR3 reads CASNRNTEAFF. The DNA for the CDR3 is TGTGCCAGTAACAGGAACACTGAAGCTTTCTTT.

This clonotype was detected ten times or more. The CDR3 region has the DNA TGTGCCAGCAGCAAACTAGCGGTATCCTACAATGAGCAGTTCTTC. This translates into CASSKLAVSYNEQFF. This chain joins TRBV7-6 and TRBJ2-1; TRBD2 matches 8 bases. The CDR3 length is 15 residues. Trimming cost V 5 bases and J 1 base; bases outside gene matches: 4. CDR1 is SGHVS, CDR2 FNYEAQ, per germline.

The sample holds many counts of this clonotype. The chain employs TRBV7-9 and TRBJ1-2; D gene unclear. Trimming pared 5 bases from V and 4 bases from J, leaving 17 bases between. This CDR3 region has 15 residues. CDR1 is SEHNR, CDR2 FQNEAQ, per germline (reference sequence). The CDR3 nucleotides are TGTGCCAGCAGCGAGACTTCACGGGTGGCCTATGGCTACACCTTC. Amino acid sequence: CASSETSRVAYGYTF.

The rearrangement links TRBV2 to TRBJ1-6; 9 bases are a match to TRBD1. The CDR3 contains 14 residues. CDR1 and CDR2 from the germline V gene are SNHLY and FYNNEI. V gave up 10 bases and J gave up 2 bases; unmatched junction bases: 3. The CDR3 nucleotides are TGTGCCACCCGGGACAGGGCCTATAATTCACCCCTCCACTTT. Translation gives CATRDRAYNSPLHF. Full variable domain (remainder filled in from reference TRBV2 and TRBJ1-6): EPEVTQTPSHQVTQMGQEVILRCVPISNHLYFYWYRQILGQKVEFLVSFYNNEISEKSEIFDDQFSVERPDGSNFTLKIRSTKLEDSAMYFCATRDRAYNSPLHFGNGTRLTVT.

The sample holds many counts of this clonotype. A much larger clone differs by one base, so this may be a read error. The conserved phenylalanine or tryptophan normally closing the CDR3 is absent here, so this likely arose from a read error. CDR3 sequence: CASSFSRVGSPLHS. The CDR3 DNA is TGTGCCAGCAGCTTTTCCAGGGTTGGTTCACCCCTCCACTCT. The J gene is TRBJ1-6, the V gene TRBV7-2, with D perhaps TRBD1 (5 bases). This CDR3 has 14 amino acids. V was cut by 3 bases and J by 9 bases, with 12 bases left in between. Germline V lookup: CDR1 SGHTA, CDR2 FQGNSA.

This clonotype occurred many times. The chain has TRBV11-1 and TRBJ2-5; 8 bases agree with TRBD2. V was clipped by 0 bases and J by 0 bases; unmatched bases: 12. CDR3 length equals 19 residues. Germline CDR1 reads SGHAT; CDR2 reads FQDESV (reference sequence). CDR3 nucleotide sequence: TGTGCCAGCAGCTTAGCGCCCTGGCGGGGGGACAAGTACCAAGAGACCCAGTACTTC. This gives the protein CASSLAPWRGDKYQETQYF.

In its sample, this clonotype was seen once. The chain recombines TRBV15 with TRBJ2-1, with TRBD2 identical over 8 bases. The germline V gene encodes CDR1 LNHNV and CDR2 YYDKDF (reference sequence). The junction had 8 bases not matched to a gene; V was cut back by 5 bases and J by 8 bases. The CDR3 sequence is 14 residues long. The CDR3 protein is CATSRSGSTDEQFF. The CDR3 region has the DNA TGTGCCACCAGCCGGAGCGGGAGTACCGATGAGCAGTTCTTC.

The chain is built from TRBV7-9 and TRBJ1-6, with 9 bases matching TRBD1. With 5 bases clipped from V and 5 bases from J, the junction kept 4 bases outside the gene matches. The CDR3 is made up of 15 amino acids. CDR1 and CDR2 from the germline V gene are SEHNR and FQNEAQ (reference sequence). The CDR3 coding sequence is TGTGCCAGCAGCCTGGGACAGGGCCATAATTCACCCCTCCACTTT. As protein: CASSLGQGHNSPLHF.